The T cell receptor beta chain under discussion was sequenced for a study of PD-1 blockade in mismatch repair-deficient tumors. A note on this clone: The antigen is unknown.

PCR or immunohistochemistry showed mismatch repair deficiency in every enrolled patient. The TCR-sequenced patients were a few responders to pembrolizumab. V lost 4 bases and J lost 2, with 10 bases in between. The CDR3 covers 14 residues. Method: immunoSEQ multiplex PCR; TCRdb's copy keeps in-frame clones and lacks some. This sample has more than 15,000 clones, with around 81% found just once. Notes on the study in general: Rapid post-treatment expansion, then contraction, generally preceding radiologic response, marked tumor-resident clones.

This receptor was taken from an adult with mismatch repair-deficient cancer. The J gene is TRBJ1-3, the V gene TRBV5-3; no clear D. TRBV5-3 is assigned to the ORF class and has an uncertain function. Sequenced here: PBMCs, sampled 4 weeks after starting pembrolizumab. The CDR3 sequence is CARSRRAPGNTIYF. CDR3 in DNA: TGTGCCAGAAGCCGGAGAGCTCCTGGAAACACCATATATTTT.